This passage covers 20 T cell receptor beta chains from one sample sequenced in a study of cytomegalovirus exposure and HLA in healthy donors. This PCR relied on a set of 60 Vbeta primers and 13 Jbeta primers. Some clones are missing from TCRdb's copy, which holds only in-frame ones; the method was immunoSEQ multiplex PCR. The sample includes roughly 130,000 clones, around 81% of them seen just once. Sample: PBMCs. These receptors were collected from a man between 18 and 35 years old in good health and CMV-seronegative.

This rearrangement joins TRBV7-8 to TRBJ2-3; 7 bases are a match to TRBD2. From germline, CDR1 is SGHVS and CDR2 FQNEAQ. V shed 5 bases, J shed 1 base, and the junction held 9 bases outside the gene matches. This CDR3 spans 16 amino acids. This CDR3 is CASSPIKSGGTDTQYF. The CDR3 region has the DNA TGTGCCAGCAGCCCTATTAAAAGCGGGGGCACAGATACGCAGTATTTT.

This clone was recorded once. This chain connects TRBV7-3 to TRBJ1-6; TRBD1 agrees at 8 bases. The CDR3 contains 15 residues. Germline lookup yields CDR1 SGHTA and CDR2 FQGTGA. The J segment lost 9 bases and the V segment lost 3 bases, leaving 7 bases of the junction unmatched. Here the CDR3 DNA reads TGTGCCAGCAGCTTGTTCCAGGGGGCGCTTTCACCCCTCCACTTT. Protein: CASSLFQGALSPLHF.

In its sample, this clone was seen once. This rearrangement joins TRBV7-8 to TRBJ1-5, with D possibly matching TRBD1 (6 bases). Trimming left V 0 bases short and J 5 bases short, with 20 bases between. The CDR3 extends over 18 amino acids. Germline V gene data show CDR1 as SGHVS and CDR2 as FQNEAQ. CDR3: CASSLASLTGFGDQPQHF. CDR3 sequence (DNA): TGTGCCAGCAGCTTAGCTAGCCTCACAGGGTTCGGTGATCAGCCCCAGCATTTT. Together with reference TRBV7-8 and TRBJ1-5, the CDR3 gives the full variable domain: GAGVSQSPRYKVAKRGQDVALRCDPISGHVSLFWYQQALGQGPEFLTYFQNEAQLDKSGLPSDRFFAERPEGSVSTLKIQRTQQEDSAVYLCASSLASLTGFGDQPQHFGDGTRLSIL.

This chain links TRBV7-2 with TRBJ2-1; a possible D gene is TRBD2 (6 bases). There are 13 residues in the CDR3. With 8 bases removed from V and 8 bases from J, the gap between germline ends came to 16 bases. CDR1 is SGHTA, CDR2 FQGNSA, per germline. CDR3 coding DNA: TGTGCCAGCCGCCGACCCGGGACTTATGAGCAGTTCTTC. Protein product: CASRRPGTYEQFF.

This chain connects TRBV2 to TRBJ1-4; D gene uncertain. Between the trimmed V and J ends, which lost 7 bases and 10 bases, there was a span of 13 bases. Germline values: CDR1 SNHLY, CDR2 FYNNEI. The CDR3 is 12 amino acids. CDR3 sequence reads: CASTERVVKLFF. CDR3 in DNA: TGTGCCAGCACTGAGAGGGTCGTAAAACTGTTTTTT.

V usage is TRBV11-3 and J usage is TRBJ2-7, with 8 bases fitting TRBD1. Per the germline V gene, CDR1 is SGHNT and CDR2 is YENEEA. Trimming removed 1 base from V and 3 bases from J; junction bases left unmatched: 8. CDR3 length: 16 amino acids. CDR3 bases: TGTGCCAGCAGCTTAGGACAGGGGCCCCGCAACTACGAGCAGTACTTC. Translated: CASSLGQGPRNYEQYF.

The chain links TRBV14 to TRBJ1-1; D gene ambiguous. This CDR3 is built from 13 residues. The V and J ends lost 2 bases and 0 bases respectively, with 4 bases between them. Germline V gene data show CDR1 as SGHDN and CDR2 as FVKESK. DNA of the CDR3: TGTGCCAGCAGCCAACATCTGAACACTGAAGCTTTCTTT. It encodes CASSQHLNTEAFF.

The chain uses TRBV5-1 and TRBJ2-3; 11 bases line up with TRBD2. Germline CDR1 reads SGHRS; CDR2 reads YFSETQ. Losses at the gene ends were 2 bases for V and 0 bases for J; bases not matched to a gene: 11. The CDR3 contains 19 residues. CDR3 DNA sequence: TGCGCCAGCAGCTTAAATATACCGGGACTAGCGGCTAGCACAGATACGCAGTATTTT. Protein product: CASSLNIPGLAASTDTQYF.

The genes are TRBV4-1 and TRBJ1-5; 8 nucleotides align to TRBD1. V lost 1 base and J lost 10; bases outside the gene matches: 15. The CDR3 contains 17 residues. CDR1 is MGHRA and CDR2 is YSYEKL in the germline V gene. The CDR3 reads CASSQVGGRTGYFPQHF. CDR3 sequence (DNA): TGCGCCAGCAGCCAAGTAGGAGGACGGACAGGGTATTTCCCCCAGCATTTT.

This chain joins TRBV4-1 and TRBJ1-3; no firm D call. The CDR3 is made up of 19 amino acids. Germline CDR1 reads MGHRA; CDR2 reads YSYEKL. V was clipped by 0 bases and J by 1 base, with 19 bases between them. CDR3 loop: CASSQDRAIRGSSGNTIYF. In DNA form, the CDR3 reads TGCGCCAGCAGCCAAGATCGAGCGATCCGAGGCTCTTCTGGAAACACCATATATTTT.

This clone was observed a few times. J is TRBJ1-1 and V is TRBV7-3, with D unresolved. Germline assignment: CDR1 SGHTA and CDR2 FQGTGA. V gave up 5 bases and J gave up 1 base, with 14 bases separating them. CDR3 size: 15 residues. CDR3 nucleotide sequence: TGTGCCAGCAGCCCCCTCCTCGAGAGGAACACTGAAGCTTTCTTT. This codes for CASSPLLERNTEAFF.

The rearrangement links TRBV9 to TRBJ2-4; the match to TRBD1 covers 7 bases. V lost 4 bases, J lost 0 bases, and 10 bases stayed unmatched. This CDR3 spans 17 amino acids. CDR1 and CDR2 from the germline V gene are SGDLS and YYNGEE. The DNA for the CDR3 is TGTGCCAGCAGCTTAGCCGGGACAGAGATAGCCAAAAACATTCAGTACTTC. Amino acid sequence: CASSLAGTEIAKNIQYF.

This clone has more than one count but fewer than ten. The chain employs TRBV5-1 and TRBJ1-1, with D uncertain. The CDR3 totals 12 residues. Germline V gene data show CDR1 as SGHRS and CDR2 as YFSETQ. Deletions cut 5 bases from V and 4 bases from J, with 9 bases between. CDR3 region: CASRDSGTEAFF. The CDR3 DNA sequence: TGCGCCAGCAGGGATAGCGGCACTGAAGCTTTCTTT. Looking up the rest from reference TRBV5-1 and TRBJ1-1 gives the full variable domain: KAGVTQTPRYLIKTRGQQVTLSCSPISGHRSVSWYQQTPGQGLQFLFEYFSETQRNKGNFPGRFSGRQFSNSRSEMNVSTLELGDSALYLCASRDSGTEAFFGQGTRLTVV.

The chain recombines TRBV19 with TRBJ2-7; 8 nucleotides line up with TRBD1. This CDR3 has 13 amino acids. Germline lookup yields CDR1 LNHDA and CDR2 SQIVND (reference sequence). V trimming: 3 bases; J trimming: 3 bases; junction bases outside the gene matches: 1. CDR3 DNA sequence: TGTGCCAGTAGTATCGGACAGGGCTACGAGCAGTACTTC. Its translation is CASSIGQGYEQYF.

The chain carries TRBV6-5 and TRBJ2-7; weak D call: TRBD1 (6 bases). The CDR3 length is 15 residues. Per germline, CDR1 MNHEY and CDR2 SVGAGI. V was cut by 0 bases and J by 1 base, with 10 bases left in between. CDR3 region: CASSYSGHPSYEQYF. CDR3 DNA: TGTGCCAGCAGTTACTCGGGACACCCATCCTACGAGCAGTACTTC.

The CDR3 region is CASISDSYNEQFF. The CDR3 DNA reads as TGTGCCAGCATCTCGGACAGTTACAATGAGCAGTTCTTC. This chain uses TRBV4-2 with TRBJ2-1, with a tentative D call TRBD1 (6 bases). There are 13 residues in the CDR3. Deletions cut 7 bases from V and 4 bases from J, with 11 bases between. CDR1 and CDR2 (germline): LGHNA, YNFKEQ.

This sequence joins TRBV6-6 and TRBJ2-3, with unresolved D. The CDR3 totals 10 residues. Germline V gene data show CDR1 as MNHNY and CDR2 as SVGAGI (reference sequence). Trimming left V 8 bases short and J 8 bases short, with 8 bases between. CDR3 residues: CASGPVTQYF. The CDR3 nucleotides are TGTGCCAGCGGGCCCGTTACGCAGTATTTT.

The chain couples TRBV9 to TRBJ1-5; D unresolved. The germline V and J ends were trimmed by 0 bases and 4 bases, with 5 bases remaining between them. Germline values: CDR1 SGDLS, CDR2 YYNGEE. This CDR3 region has 13 residues. In DNA, the CDR3 is TGTGCCAGCAGCGTAGCCACTAATCAGCCCCAGCATTTT. Translating it yields CASSVATNQPQHF.

The V call is TRBV5-1, the J call TRBJ2-1; 10 positions agree with TRBD2. The CDR3 sequence is 18 residues long. The germline V gene encodes CDR1 SGHRS and CDR2 YFSETQ. With 0 bases clipped from V and 3 bases from J, the junction kept 9 bases outside the gene matches. CDR3 sequence: CASSLEPSGGRRYNEQFF. CDR3 coding DNA: TGCGCCAGCAGCTTGGAACCTAGCGGGGGCCGACGCTACAATGAGCAGTTCTTC.

This clone was counted a few times. The chain joins TRBV19 to TRBJ2-1; 8 nucleotides agree with TRBD2. Trimming took 4 bases from V and 11 from J; bases not matched to a gene: 10. Germline lookup yields CDR1 LNHDA and CDR2 SQIVND (reference sequence). The CDR3 extends over 14 amino acids. CDR3 sequence (DNA): TGTGCCAGTAGTAATGCGTTAGGCGGGGGGCAGCAGTTCTTC. Amino acid sequence: CASSNALGGGQQFF. The whole variable domain, filled in from reference TRBV19 and TRBJ2-1, reads DGGITQSPKYLFRKEGQNVTLSCEQNLNHDAMYWYRQDPGQGLRLIYYSQIVNDFQKGDIAEGYSVSREKKESFPLTVTSAQKNPTAFYLCASSNALGGGQQFFGPGTRLTVL.